The clone carrying this T cell receptor (beta chain) was counted a few times. No antigen is known for it. The record originates from a study of identical twins. Study-wide results and limits: Compared with unrelated sharing, twin-shared out-of-frame alpha sequences had more low-probability sequences.

Template switching, a step in the protocol, added a universal primer site, and cDNA carried unique molecular identifiers. TCRdb independently ran MiXCR on the 5' RACE reads; one entry per CDR3 protein. The table includes fewer than 900,000 distinct CDR3 sequences, 21% detected once. This CDR3 is 12 amino acids long. Trimming cost V 5 bases and J 8 bases, with 10 bases left between them. CDR1 is MNHNY, CDR2 SVGAGI, per germline (reference sequence). The data also belong to a second study, concerning T cells expressing NK-cell markers. As reported in that work: It was sorted CD3+CD56-NKG2C+, CD3+CD56+NKG2C- and CD3+CD56+NKG2C+ T cells that provided the TCR beta repertoires. The CD3+CD56-NKG2C+ fraction of several donors was also led by these clonotypes.

The sample consisted of PBMCs. The chain links TRBV6-6 to TRBJ2-1; D possibly corresponds to TRBD2 (5 bases). This receptor was taken from a woman under 30 in good health. CDR3 in amino acids: CASSPSEDEQFF. The CDR3 DNA reads TGTGCCAGCAGTCCTTCGGAGGATGAGCAGTTCTTC.